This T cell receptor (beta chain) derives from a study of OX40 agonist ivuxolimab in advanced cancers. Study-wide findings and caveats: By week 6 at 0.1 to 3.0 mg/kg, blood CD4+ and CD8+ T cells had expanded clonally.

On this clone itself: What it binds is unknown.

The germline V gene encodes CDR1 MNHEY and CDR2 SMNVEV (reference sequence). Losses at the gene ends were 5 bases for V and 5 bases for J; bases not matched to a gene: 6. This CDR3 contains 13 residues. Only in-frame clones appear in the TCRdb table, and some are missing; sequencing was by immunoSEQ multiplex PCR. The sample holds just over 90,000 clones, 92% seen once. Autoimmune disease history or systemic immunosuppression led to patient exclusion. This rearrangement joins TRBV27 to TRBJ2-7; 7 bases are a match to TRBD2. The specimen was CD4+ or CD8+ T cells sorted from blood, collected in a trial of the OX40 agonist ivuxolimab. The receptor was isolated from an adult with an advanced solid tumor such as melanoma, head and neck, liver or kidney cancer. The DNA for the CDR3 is TGTGCCAGCAGTCGACTAGCCTACGACGAGCAGTACTTC. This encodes CASSRLAYDEQYF.